This T cell receptor (beta chain) came from a study of blood T cells in healthy people across ages (dated by TCRdb to between 2015 and 2017). Background on the whole study: In model experiments, template switching captured roughly one uniquely barcoded TCR beta cDNA molecule for every two T cells. Using deep sequencing normalized with unique cDNA molecular identifiers, the study measured how TCR beta repertoire diversity changes with age. The donors were split into four age groups: young (average 16 years), middle-aged (around 40), aged (62) and long-lived (roughly 77). To avoid experimental bias, donors of different ages were spread randomly across the sequencing lanes. Two additional independent replicas of 1 million unique cDNA reads from the same blood draw were analyzed for two donors (one aged 18 to 29 and one aged 80 or older).

Library creation used 5' RACE. The instrument given in TCRdb is Illumina HiSeq 2500. A second PCR of 7 to 11 cycles was performed with a sample-barcoded 5' primer and a J-beta primer mix. A template-switch 5' adaptor carrying 12 random nucleotides introduced a unique molecular identifier onto each TCR beta cDNA molecule. At least 3 million CDR3-containing paired-end reads were obtained from each sample. First-strand cDNA synthesis was performed from all RNA using the Mint cDNA synthesis kit, with priming by a TRBC-specific oligonucleotide. Following uracil-DNA glycosylase treatment, all cDNA underwent a first 18-cycle PCR with the universal primers M1SS and BC2_uni_R. Regarding the original processing steps: For normalization, 1 million high-quality reads were randomly selected from each sample, with every read carrying a distinct molecular identifier. Instead of being binned into consensus sequences, reads that shared molecular identifiers were thrown out. MiTCR, set to a Q25 quality threshold and the strictest error-elimination algorithm, was used for CDR3 identification, clonotype clustering and error correction. A nonparametric unseen species model using Euler transformation provided a lower-bound estimate of total TCR beta diversity. The raw public reads went through TCRdb reprocessing: fastp at Q25, MiXCR clone calling, in-frame beta chains kept. Here each entry gathers all rows of one CDR3 protein and keeps the most common genes and DNA. TCRdb, rather than the study authors, made the V and J calls. This sample has over 700,000 distinct CDR3 sequences in its table, and about 53% of those were observed once. Of the sample, under 50% falls within the top ten clones.

At the junction V is shortened by 1 base and J by 2 bases; bases outside the gene matches: 2. CDR1 and CDR2 were assigned from the germline V gene as SGHTA and FQGNSA. The CDR3, cysteine through phenylalanine, is 16 amino acids long. The retained sequence is limited to the CDR3, 48 bases, with the frame set at the first base. Comment on this clonotype: Its antigen is still unknown. No base quality information exists; no much larger clone differs at one position.

The donors were about 40 Caucasian individuals from Russia, aged roughly 6 to 90 years, who were systemically healthy. Each donor gave 8 to 10 milliliters of peripheral blood, drawn into EDTA-treated Vacutainer tubes. Ficoll-Paque density-gradient centrifugation was used to isolate PBMCs, with at least 6.5 million per sample. Total RNA was extracted from PBMCs with Trizol reagent, with at least 6 micrograms obtained per sample. Naive CD45RAhigh/CD27high T cell percentages were measured by flow cytometry on a PBMC aliquot from every donor. The full study reports these points: The long-lived group showed more naive CD4+ T cells, fewer expanded clones and increased TCR diversity than the aged group, suggesting age selection. The CMV infection status of donors was not known, potentially confounding age-related changes in expanded clonotypes. A strong correlation was found between observed TCR beta diversity and the percentage of naive T cells measured by flow cytometry. Since profiling was done on bulk unsorted PBMCs, naive and antigen-experienced compartments could not be conclusively compared. Estimates of total diversity based on one million sequenced T cells were considered lower bounds and underestimates. Observed TCR beta diversity per million T cells fell roughly linearly with age, and a significant reduction was already apparent by age about 38.

The chain is encoded by TRBV7-2 joined to TRBJ2-1; 10 nucleotides in the junction match TRBD2. This clonotype was obtained from an elderly man in good health. The sequencing input was blood. The nucleotide sequence is given as TGTGCCAGCAGCTTAGTGGGGACTAGCGCCTACAATGAGCAGTTCTTC. It encodes CASSLVGTSAYNEQFF. Extended through the reference TRBV7-2 and TRBJ2-1 proteins, this CDR3 yields the full variable domain: GAGVSQSPSNKVTEKGKDVELRCDPISGHTALYWYRQSLGQGLEFLIYFQGNSAPDKSGLPSDRFSAERTGGSVSTLTIQRTQQEDSAVYLCASSLVGTSAYNEQFFGPGTRLTVL.